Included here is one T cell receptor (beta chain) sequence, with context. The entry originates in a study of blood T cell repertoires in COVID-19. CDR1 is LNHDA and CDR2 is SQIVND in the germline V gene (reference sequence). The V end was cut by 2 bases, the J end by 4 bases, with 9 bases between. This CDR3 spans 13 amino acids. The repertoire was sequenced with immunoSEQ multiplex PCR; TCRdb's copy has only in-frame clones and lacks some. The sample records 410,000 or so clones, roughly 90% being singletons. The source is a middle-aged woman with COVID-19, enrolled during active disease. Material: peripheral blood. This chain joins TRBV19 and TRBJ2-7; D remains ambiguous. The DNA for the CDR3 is TGTGCCAGTAGTATAAGCAAACTATACGAGCAGTACTTC. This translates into CASSISKLYEQYF.